What follows is one T cell receptor beta chain and its context. Enrollees, roughly 18 to 89 years old, lived in 24 US areas. Libraries were prepared by immunoSEQ multiplex PCR; TCRdb keeps only in-frame clonotypes and omits some of them. The table lists approximately 500,000 clones, roughly 88% of them singletons. The sample belongs to a study of blood T cell repertoires in COVID-19. Across the study: Samples representing acute and convalescent COVID-19 were sourced from the United States, Italy and Spain. Sources were T cells, B-cell-depleted T cells, or PBMCs; the material itself was cDNA or gDNA.

Germline loops: CDR1 LGHNA, CDR2 YSLEER. This CDR3 spans 17 amino acids. J lost 7 bases, V lost 0 bases, and 11 bases had no gene match. Sequenced sample: PBMCs or T cells enriched from blood (not recorded which). This receptor was identified in a woman aged 40 to 50 who had recovered from COVID-19. J is TRBJ1-5 and V is TRBV4-3, with TRBD1 matching over 8 bases. CDR3 sequence reads: CASSQDLGRGLGQPQHF. CDR3 sequence (DNA): TGCGCCAGCAGCCAAGATCTCGGCAGGGGGCTAGGACAGCCCCAGCATTTT.